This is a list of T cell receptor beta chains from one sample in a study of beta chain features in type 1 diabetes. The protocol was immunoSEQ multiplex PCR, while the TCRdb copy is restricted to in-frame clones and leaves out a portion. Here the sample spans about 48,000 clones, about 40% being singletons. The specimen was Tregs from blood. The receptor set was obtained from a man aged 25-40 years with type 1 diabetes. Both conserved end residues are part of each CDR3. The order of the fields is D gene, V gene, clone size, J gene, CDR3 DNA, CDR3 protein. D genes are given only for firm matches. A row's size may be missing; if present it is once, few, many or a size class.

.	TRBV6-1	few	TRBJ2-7	TGTGCCAGCACAACAGGGCGGTACGAGCAGTACTTC	CASTTGRYEQYF
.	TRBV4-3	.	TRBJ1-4	TGCGCCAGCAGCCAAGCGGAGTCTCAGAATGAAAAACTGTTTTTT	CASSQAESQNEKLFF
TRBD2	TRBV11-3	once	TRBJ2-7	TGTGCCAGCAGCTTAGACGGGAGGGAAGAGCAGTACTTC	CASSLDGREEQYF
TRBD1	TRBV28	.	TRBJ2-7	TGTGCCAGCAGTTGGGGTCCCTCTACGACAGGGTCGGCGGTGACCTACGAGCAGTACTTC	CASSWGPSTTGSAVTYEQYF
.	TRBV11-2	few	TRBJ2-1	TGTGCCAGCAGCCATAAAACACTGGGGGGATACAATGAGCAGTTCTTC	CASSHKTLGGYNEQFF
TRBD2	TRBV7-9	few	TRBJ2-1	TGTGCCAGCACCACCCAAAGCGGGGACGACTACAATGAGCAGTTCTTC	CASTTQSGDDYNEQFF
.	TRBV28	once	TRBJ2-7	TGTGCCAGCACGTCTGGACAGAGTAATTACGAGCAGTACTTC	CASTSGQSNYEQYF
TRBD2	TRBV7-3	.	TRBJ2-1	TGTGCCAGCAGTTCCGCCGGGACTAGCGGGACTCAGCAGTTCTTC	CASSSAGTSGTQQFF
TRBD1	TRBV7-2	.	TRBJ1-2	TGTGCCAGCAGCTTCAAACCACCGACAGGGGATTTCAACTATGGCTACACCTTC	CASSFKPPTGDFNYGYTF
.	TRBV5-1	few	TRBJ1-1	TGCGCCAGCAGCTTGGTTGCAGGGAATGCTGAAGCTTTCTTT	CASSLVAGNAEAFF
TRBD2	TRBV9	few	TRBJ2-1	TGTGCCAGCAGCGTGAGGCGGGAGAGCGGAGATGAGCAGTTCTTC	CASSVRRESGDEQFF
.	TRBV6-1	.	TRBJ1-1	TGTGCCAGCAGTGAAGCTGGGGGCGGTTTTGGCACTGAAGCTTTCTTT	CASSEAGGGFGTEAFF
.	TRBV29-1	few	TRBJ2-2	TGCAGCGTCCAAAAAACAGCGAACACCGGGGAGCTGTTTTTT	CSVQKTANTGELFF
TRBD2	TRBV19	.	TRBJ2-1	TGTGCCAGTAGTATTGGACTAGCGGTGCCCCCCTCCTACAATGAGCAGTTCTTC	CASSIGLAVPPSYNEQFF
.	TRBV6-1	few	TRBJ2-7	TGTGCCAGCGGCCTAAGAGGCGGCTACTCGTACTTC	CASGLRGGYSYF
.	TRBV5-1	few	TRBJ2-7	TGCGCCAGCAGCTTTTTCACTTCGACAGGCCACGAATCCTACGAGCAGTACTTC	CASSFFTSTGHESYEQYF
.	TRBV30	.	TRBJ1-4	TGTGCCTGGAGTCGGACATCCGCAACTAATGAAAAACTGTTTTTT	CAWSRTSATNEKLFF
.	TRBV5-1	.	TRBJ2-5	TGCGCCAGCAGCTTGGCGGGGGTCCGGGAGACCCAGTACTTC	CASSLAGVRETQYF
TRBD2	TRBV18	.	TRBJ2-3	TGTGCCAGCTCACCACCGGGAGGGCGGCGCACAGATACGCAGTATTTT	CASSPPGGRRTDTQYF
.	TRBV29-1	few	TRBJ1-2	TGCAGCGTGAGCCTAAGTGGTGGCTACACCTTC	CSVSLSGGYTF